A single sample gave rise to the 22 T cell receptor beta chains below, sequenced in a study of cytomegalovirus exposure and HLA in healthy donors (dated by TCRdb to about 2017). Library creation used the immunoSEQ multiplex PCR assay. A mixture of 60 forward primers for TCR Vbeta segments and 13 reverse primers for TCR Jbeta segments was used in the multiplex PCR. TCRdb limited this immuneACCESS table to in-frame rearrangements with V and J called. A share of clones is missing; checked studies link under half to unresolved V genes, and the rest is unexplained. Recorded for this sample are about 180,000 clones; 77% of them occurred a single time. The ten most abundant clones make up 1.4% of the sample. The sequenced sample consisted of PBMCs. The receptors were sampled from a woman under 40 in good health and CMV-seropositive.

This clone was seen a few times. The rearrangement uses TRBV7-9 and TRBJ1-4; weak D call: TRBD1 (5 bases). CDR3 length equals 15 residues. CDR1 SEHNR and CDR2 FQNEAQ come from the germline V gene (reference sequence). V was trimmed by 7 bases and J by 4 bases, leaving 16 bases between them. As DNA, the CDR3 is TGTGCCAGCAACACGGAGGAGGGGCTTAATGAAAAACTGTTTTTT. This encodes CASNTEEGLNEKLFF.

This clone was found a few times. The chain uses TRBV5-6 and TRBJ2-3; D ambiguous. The CDR3 sequence is 15 residues long. With 0 bases removed from V and 4 bases from J, the gap between germline ends came to 12 bases. Per germline, CDR1 SGHDT and CDR2 YYEEEE. CDR3 DNA: TGTGCCAGCAGCTTGGTATTAGAGGTGGCAGATACGCAGTATTTT. Its translation: CASSLVLEVADTQYF.

The V gene is TRBV15, the J gene TRBJ2-5; TRBD1 agrees at 7 bases. This CDR3 region has 16 residues. J lost 4 bases, V lost 0 bases, and 8 bases had no gene match. Germline-derived CDR1 and CDR2 are LNHNV and YYDKDF (reference sequence). In DNA, the CDR3 is TGTGCCACCAGCAGAGATCTGGACAGGTCCGTAGAGACCCAGTACTTC. Translation gives CATSRDLDRSVETQYF.

This clone was seen a few times. This chain uses TRBV30 with TRBJ2-7; 13 bases map to TRBD2. CDR3 length equals 14 residues. Germline CDR1 is GTSNPN and CDR2 is SVGIG (reference sequence). The V segment lost 3 bases and the J segment 5 bases; nucleotides outside the gene matches: 4. CDR3 DNA sequence: TGTGCCTGGAGCCCGGGACTAGCGGGGCACGAGCAGTACTTC. It codes for CAWSPGLAGHEQYF.

This rearrangement joins TRBV28 to TRBJ2-7; 8 nucleotides line up with TRBD1. Germline assignment: CDR1 MDHEN and CDR2 SYDVKM. V trimming: 3 bases; J trimming: 0 bases; junction bases outside the gene matches: 16. The CDR3 covers 19 residues. The CDR3 spells CASSFGGFRGPYSSYEQYF. In DNA, the CDR3 is TGTGCCAGCAGTTTTGGGGGCTTCAGGGGGCCTTACAGCTCCTACGAGCAGTACTTC.

The CDR3 DNA reads as TGTGCCAGCAGCCTCAGACAGGGGGCTACAGATACGCAGTATTTT. Its translation is CASSLRQGATDTQYF. The chain recombines TRBV11-2 with TRBJ2-3, with 10 bases lining up with TRBD1. Per germline, CDR1 SGHAT and CDR2 FQNNGV. CDR3 length: 15 amino acids. V lost 5 bases, J lost 3 bases, and 5 bases stayed unmatched.

A few counts support this clone. CDR3 nucleotides: TGTGCCAGCAGTTCAAGGAGACAGGGGTTGTCCGGGGAGCTGTTTTTT. Its translation is CASSSRRQGLSGELFF. The chain uses TRBV25-1 and TRBJ2-2; 8 positions agree with TRBD1. Trimming cost V 5 bases and J 6 bases; bases outside gene matches: 11. The CDR3 covers 16 residues. Germline CDR1 is MGHDK and CDR2 is SYGVNS.

This chain links TRBV11-1 with TRBJ1-4, with TRBD1 matching over 7 bases. From germline, CDR1 is SGHAT and CDR2 FQDESV (reference sequence). This CDR3 contains 17 residues. Trimming took 4 bases from V and 0 from J; bases not matched to a gene: 8. Written as DNA, the CDR3 is TGTGCCAGCAGCTCGACAGGGAATGAAGCAACTAATGAAAAACTGTTTTTT. Its protein product is CASSSTGNEATNEKLFF. The full variable domain, in which reference TRBV11-1 and TRBJ1-4 provide the parts outside the CDR3, is EAEVAQSPRYKITEKSQAVAFWCDPISGHATLYWYRQILGQGPELLVQFQDESVVDDSQLPKDRFSAERLKGVDSTLKIQPAELGDSAMYLCASSSTGNEATNEKLFFGSGTQLSVL.

The rearrangement uses TRBV19 and TRBJ1-2; D is possibly TRBD1 (6 bases). Germline CDR1 and CDR2: LNHDA and SQIVND (reference sequence). The CDR3 totals 15 residues. V was shortened by 7 bases and J by 0 bases, with 15 bases between the two germline ends. The CDR3 sequence: CASTSQGRPNYGYTF. CDR3 nucleotide sequence: TGTGCCAGTACCTCACAGGGTCGACCTAACTATGGCTACACCTTC.

This chain connects TRBV5-1 to TRBJ1-4; weak D call: TRBD1 (6 bases). The CDR3 consists of 15 residues. Trimming cost V 3 bases and J 8 bases, with 17 bases left between them. Germline CDR1 reads SGHRS; CDR2 reads YFSETQ. The CDR3: CASSSGIVQGEKLFF. The DNA of the CDR3 is TGCGCCAGCAGCTCGGGGATCGTTCAGGGGGAAAAACTGTTTTTT. The whole variable domain, remainder taken from reference TRBV5-1 and TRBJ1-4, is KAGVTQTPRYLIKTRGQQVTLSCSPISGHRSVSWYQQTPGQGLQFLFEYFSETQRNKGNFPGRFSGRQFSNSRSEMNVSTLELGDSALYLCASSSGIVQGEKLFFGSGTQLSVL.

V and J are TRBV27 and TRBJ1-5; 9 bases are a match to TRBD1. The junction had 8 bases not matched to a gene; V was cut back by 5 bases and J by 6 bases. This CDR3 is 15 amino acids long. Germline-derived CDR1 and CDR2 are MNHEY and SMNVEV (reference sequence). The CDR3 sequence is CASSPGTGIRQPQHF. CDR3 DNA sequence: TGTGCCAGCAGTCCCGGGACAGGGATCCGTCAGCCCCAGCATTTT.

CDR3 sequence reads: CASSQGAGYEQYF. The CDR3 DNA is TGCGCCAGCAGCCAAGGGGCAGGCTACGAGCAGTACTTC. V gene TRBV4-1 combines with J gene TRBJ2-7, with D hard to call. Germline V gives CDR1 MGHRA, CDR2 YSYEKL. V shed 1 base and J shed 3 bases, with 7 bases lying between them. CDR3 length: 13 amino acids.

This clone was seen more than once but under ten times. The chain recombines TRBV5-4 with TRBJ2-1, with D possibly matching TRBD1 (6 bases). The germline V gene encodes CDR1 SGHNT and CDR2 YYREEE (reference sequence). This CDR3 has 15 residues. V was cut by 0 bases and J by 6 bases, with 13 bases left in between. CDR3 bases: TGTGCCAGCAGCTTGGGGGGGCACGCGACCAATGAGCAGTTCTTC. This codes for CASSLGGHATNEQFF.

The gene calls are TRBV7-2 and TRBJ1-5; 8 bases match TRBD1. This CDR3 has 16 residues. Germline values: CDR1 SGHTA, CDR2 FQGNSA. Trimming cost V 3 bases and J 2 bases; bases outside gene matches: 6. Here the CDR3 reads CASSLDRALGNQPQHF. DNA for the CDR3: TGTGCCAGCAGCTTGGACAGGGCCTTGGGCAATCAGCCCCAGCATTTT. Variable domain in full (rest from reference TRBV7-2 and TRBJ1-5): GAGVSQSPSNKVTEKGKDVELRCDPISGHTALYWYRQSLGQGLEFLIYFQGNSAPDKSGLPSDRFSAERTGGSVSTLTIQRTQQEDSAVYLCASSLDRALGNQPQHFGDGTRLSIL.

The chain recombines TRBV11-2 with TRBJ2-1; D remains unclear. The CDR3 sequence is 15 residues long. CDR1 SGHAT and CDR2 FQNNGV come from the germline V gene. V lost 6 bases and J 5 bases, leaving 17 bases between the germline ends. The CDR3 DNA sequence: TGTGCCAGCAGTAACTGGAGTCCCCAAAACAATGAGCAGTTCTTC. Amino acids: CASSNWSPQNNEQFF.

The genes are TRBV29-1 and TRBJ2-1, with 12 bases matching TRBD2. This CDR3 region has 15 residues. Germline-derived CDR1 and CDR2 are SQVTM and ANQGSEA. V shed 7 bases and J 8 bases; nucleotides not matched to a gene: 12. The CDR3 region is CSAVRLAGVSDEQFF. The CDR3 DNA follows: TGCAGCGCCGTGAGACTAGCGGGAGTTTCCGATGAGCAGTTCTTC.

A few counts support this clone. The chain is built from TRBV28 and TRBJ2-1; TRBD1 aligns across 7 bases. This CDR3 contains 15 residues. Losses at the gene ends were 5 bases for V and 7 bases for J; bases not matched to a gene: 11. Germline V gene lookup returns CDR1 MDHEN and CDR2 SYDVKM. The CDR3 nucleotides read TGTGCCAGCAGTCCTCCGGGACAGCCAACGAATGAGCAGTTCTTC. Translated, it gives CASSPPGQPTNEQFF.

This clone was seen only a few times. The V call is TRBV11-3, the J call TRBJ1-3; possible D gene TRBD1, 5 bases. The CDR3 loop spans 13 amino acids. Germline loops: CDR1 SGHNT, CDR2 YENEEA. Trimming left V 4 bases short and J 1 base short, with 5 bases between. The CDR3 region has the DNA TGTGCCAGCAGCTCAGGGTCTGGAAACACCATATATTTT. As protein: CASSSGSGNTIYF.

The chain uses TRBV10-3 and TRBJ2-1; 7 bases line up with TRBD2. Per germline, CDR1 ENHRY and CDR2 SYGVKD. The CDR3 loop spans 16 amino acids. With 4 bases clipped from V and 0 bases from J, the junction kept 6 bases outside the gene matches. This CDR3 reads CAISATSSGSYNEQFF. In nucleotides, the CDR3 is TGTGCCATCAGTGCGACTAGCAGCGGCTCCTACAATGAGCAGTTCTTC.

The V gene is TRBV29-1, the J gene TRBJ1-2; 8 bases align to TRBD1. V was pared by 0 bases and J by 4 bases, with 4 bases of the junction left unmatched. Germline-derived CDR1 and CDR2 are SQVTM and ANQGSEA. This CDR3 has 14 amino acids. The CDR3 here is CSVEETGAGYGYTF. Written as DNA, the CDR3 is TGCAGCGTTGAAGAGACAGGGGCTGGCTATGGCTACACCTTC.

The chain recombines TRBV6-5 with TRBJ2-5; 14 nucleotides align to TRBD2. The tail of the sequence fits TRBJ2-7 better, so the J call may be wrong. Germline V CDR1 and CDR2: MNHEY, SVGAGI. This CDR3 is 16 amino acids long. The CDR3 region has the DNA TGTGCCAGCAGTTACGGGACTAGCGGGAGATCCTACGAGCAGTACTTC. Protein: CASSYGTSGRSYEQYF.

This rearrangement joins TRBV5-1 to TRBJ1-3; TRBD1 is a possible D gene (5 bases). This CDR3 has 13 amino acids. Trimming stripped 4 bases from V and 2 bases from J, with 7 bases between. CDR1 SGHRS and CDR2 YFSETQ come from the germline V gene. The CDR3 coding sequence is TGCGCCAGCAGCCCGGACACTGGAAACACCATATATTTT. Translating gives CASSPDTGNTIYF.